The T cell receptor (beta chain) under discussion was sequenced for a study of T-cell reconstitution after alpha-beta-depleted transplantation in children. General study points: T-cell counts and diversity at one year post-transplant came mainly from newly produced T cells. Reportedly, only several hundred clones from non-depleted graft cells drove alpha-beta T-cell counts at about two months.

Preparation of the TCRbeta library involved a method that used unique molecular identifiers. Each CDR3 protein is one row after TCRdb ran MiXCR on the PCR reads. The data show roughly 570,000 distinct CDR3 sequences, roughly a quarter seen once. The CDR3 length is 17 residues. Trimming removed 3 bases from V and 5 bases from J; junction bases left unmatched: 9. Germline V CDR1 and CDR2: SGHRS, YFSETQ. This clonotype came up a few times. No antigen is known for it. The chain couples TRBV5-1 to TRBJ2-7; 15 bases are a match to TRBD2. The sample in question was PBMCs, obtained before TCRalphabeta/CD19-depleted stem cell transplant. This sequence was found in a boy younger than two with Wiskott-Aldrich syndrome, due to receive a stem cell transplant. CDR3 protein: CASSSGLAGGPEHEQYF. CDR3 in DNA: TGCGCCAGCAGCTCAGGACTAGCGGGAGGGCCTGAACACGAGCAGTACTTC.